This T cell receptor beta chain was observed in a study of blood T cell repertoires in COVID-19. For the study at large: Donors in the United States, Italy and Spain gave samples during acute or convalescent COVID-19. T cells, B-cell-depleted T cells, or PBMCs supplied cDNA or gDNA.

Germline assignment: CDR1 SGHDT and CDR2 YYEEEE. This CDR3 spans 15 amino acids. V lost 3 bases and J 1 base, leaving 10 bases between the germline ends. Seattle's cohort entered during active infection and was followed longitudinally. Under the authors' procedure: Scientists estimated how many nucleated cells there were by amplifying reference gene primers. Profiled with immunoSEQ multiplex PCR; TCRdb holds only in-frame clones, not every one. V, J and clone size are taken as reported in that table, and D and trimming were inferred from the DNA itself. The table lists about 180,000 clones, around 85% of them singletons, with 6.9% in the top ten. This clone was counted once.

The TCR sequence derives from an elderly man with COVID-19, enrolled during active disease. V is TRBV5-6 and J is TRBJ1-4; unclear D gene. The sequencing input was peripheral blood. The DNA of the CDR3 is TGTGCCAGCAGCTGGCGACACTTAACTAATGAAAAACTGTTTTTT. It encodes CASSWRHLTNEKLFF.